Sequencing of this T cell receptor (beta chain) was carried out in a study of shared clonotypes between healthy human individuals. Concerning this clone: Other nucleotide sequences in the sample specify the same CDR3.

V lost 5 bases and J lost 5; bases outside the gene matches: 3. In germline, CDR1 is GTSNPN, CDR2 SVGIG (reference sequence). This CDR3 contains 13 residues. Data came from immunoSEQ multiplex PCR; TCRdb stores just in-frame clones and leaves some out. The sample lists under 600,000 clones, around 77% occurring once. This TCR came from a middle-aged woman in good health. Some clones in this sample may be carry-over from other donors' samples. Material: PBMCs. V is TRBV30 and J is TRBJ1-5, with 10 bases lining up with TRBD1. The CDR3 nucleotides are TGTGCCTGGGGGACAGGGGCTGATCAGCCCCAGCATTTT. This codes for CAWGTGADQPQHF.